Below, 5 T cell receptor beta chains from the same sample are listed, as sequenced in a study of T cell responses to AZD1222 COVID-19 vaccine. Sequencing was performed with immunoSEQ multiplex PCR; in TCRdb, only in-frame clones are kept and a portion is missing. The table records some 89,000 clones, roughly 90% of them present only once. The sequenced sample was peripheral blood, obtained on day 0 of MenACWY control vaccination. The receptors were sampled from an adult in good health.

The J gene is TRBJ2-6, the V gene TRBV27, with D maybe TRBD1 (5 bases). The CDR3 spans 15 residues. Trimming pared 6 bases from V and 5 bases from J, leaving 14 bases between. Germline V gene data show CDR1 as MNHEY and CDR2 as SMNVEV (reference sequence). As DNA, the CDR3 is TGTGCCAGCAGCCGAGACAGTCTCAGGGCCAACGTCCTGACTTTC. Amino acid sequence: CASSRDSLRANVLTF.

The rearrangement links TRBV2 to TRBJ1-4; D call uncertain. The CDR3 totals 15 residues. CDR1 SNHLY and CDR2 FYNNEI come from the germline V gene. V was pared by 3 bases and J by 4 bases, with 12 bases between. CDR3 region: CASSEIVVGNEKLFF. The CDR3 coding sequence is TGTGCCAGCAGTGAGATAGTCGTTGGTAATGAAAAACTGTTTTTT.

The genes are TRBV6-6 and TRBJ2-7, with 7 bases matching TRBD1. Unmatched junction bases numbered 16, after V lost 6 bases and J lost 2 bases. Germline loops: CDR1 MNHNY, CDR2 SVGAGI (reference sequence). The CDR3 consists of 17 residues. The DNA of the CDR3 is TGTGCCAGCAGCCGAAGACCGGGACAGATGGCCCCCTACGAGCAGTACTTC. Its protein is CASSRRPGQMAPYEQYF.

This CDR3 reads CASSPAYEQYF. In DNA, the CDR3 is TGTGCCAGCTCACCCGCCTACGAGCAGTACTTC. V gene TRBV18 combines with J gene TRBJ2-7; D is uncertain. Germline CDR1 and CDR2: KGHSH and LQKENI. CDR3 size: 11 residues. Trimming removed 3 bases from V and 2 bases from J, with 2 bases in between.

This CDR3 is CASSSTDINYGYTF. The CDR3 DNA is TGTGCCAGCAGTTCGACGGACATTAACTATGGCTACACCTTC. The rearrangement links TRBV28 to TRBJ1-2; D might be TRBD1 (5 bases). The CDR3 consists of 14 residues. V was clipped by 4 bases and J by 1 base, with 10 bases between them. From germline, CDR1 is MDHEN and CDR2 SYDVKM.